Reported below is one T cell receptor (beta chain). The source of the sample is a study of T cell changes during pregnancy in multiple sclerosis. Only in-frame clones appear in the TCRdb table, and some are missing; sequencing was by immunoSEQ multiplex PCR. Among about 31,000 clones listed, roughly 88% were seen once. The CDR3 runs 17 residues. V gave up 0 bases and J gave up 0 bases, with 12 bases separating them. Germline V gene data show CDR1 as SGHNT and CDR2 as YENEEA. This clonotype originated in a female donor in good health, enrolled as a control in a pregnancy study. The chain joins TRBV11-3 to TRBJ2-1, with a possible D match to TRBD2 (5 bases). The sequenced sample was CD4+ T cells from peripheral blood mononuclear cells, obtained in the first trimester of pregnancy. The CDR3 nucleotides are TGTGCCAGCAGCTTAGAAACCCGGACTTTCTCCTACAATGAGCAGTTCTTC. Translating gives CASSLETRTFSYNEQFF.